One and the same sample provided the 16 T cell receptor beta chains below, sequenced in a study of blood T cell repertoires in COVID-19. Clones were sequenced by immunoSEQ multiplex PCR, and TCRdb holds only the in-frame ones, with some missing. The table has 150,000 to 200,000 clones, around 79% seen once; the top ten hold roughly 9.6%. Source material: PBMCs or T cells enriched from blood (not recorded which). The receptors here all came from a man aged 50 to 60 who had recovered from COVID-19.

The chain couples TRBV6-5 to TRBJ2-7; D is ambiguous. Germline V lookup: CDR1 MNHEY, CDR2 SVGAGI. Deletions cut 7 bases from V and 1 base from J, with 14 bases between. The CDR3 totals 14 residues. The CDR3 loop is CASTPGARSYEQYF. The CDR3 DNA reads as TGTGCCAGCACCCCCGGAGCACGGTCCTACGAGCAGTACTTC.

The gene calls are TRBV5-4 and TRBJ2-1; TRBD2 agrees at 11 bases. V dropped 0 bases and J dropped 9; count of bases not matched to a gene: 5. The CDR3 length is 15 residues. Germline-derived CDR1 and CDR2 are SGHNT and YYREEE (reference sequence). The CDR3 region has the DNA TGTGCCAGCAGCTTGGGGCTAGCGGGAGGCTTTGAGCAGTTCTTC. Protein: CASSLGLAGGFEQFF.

J is TRBJ2-7 and V is TRBV5-5; the match to TRBD1 covers 8 bases. This CDR3 contains 14 residues. The germline CDR1 and CDR2 sequences are SGHKS and YYEKEE (reference sequence). V lost 6 bases, J lost 2 bases, and 7 bases stayed unmatched. CDR3 amino acids: CASNRQGPTYEQYF. CDR3 coding DNA: TGTGCCAGCAACCGACAGGGGCCGACCTACGAGCAGTACTTC.

This chain links TRBV28 with TRBJ1-1; possibly TRBD1 for D (6 bases). Between the trimmed V and J ends, which lost 8 bases and 0 bases, there was a span of 16 bases. In germline, CDR1 is MDHEN, CDR2 SYDVKM. The CDR3 loop spans 15 amino acids. The DNA of the CDR3 is TGTGCCAGCTCGGTGGGGGACACTATGAACACTGAAGCTTTCTTT. Protein product: CASSVGDTMNTEAFF.

The rearrangement links TRBV2 to TRBJ2-7, with 13 positions matching TRBD2. This CDR3 spans 15 amino acids. J lost 3 bases, V lost 6 bases, and 5 bases had no gene match. Germline V gene lookup returns CDR1 SNHLY and CDR2 FYNNEI. The CDR3 DNA follows: TGTGCCAGCAGGGTGACTAGCGGGGGGATCTACGAGCAGTACTTC. This translates into CASRVTSGGIYEQYF.

The chain carries TRBV5-1 and TRBJ1-1; 9 bases are shared with TRBD1. V shed 4 bases, J shed 3 bases, and the junction held 4 bases outside the gene matches. Per the germline V gene, CDR1 is SGHRS and CDR2 is YFSETQ. CDR3 length: 14 residues. CDR3 in amino acids: CASSPRTGDTEAFF. DNA of the CDR3: TGCGCCAGCAGCCCCAGGACAGGGGACACTGAAGCTTTCTTT.

This rearrangement joins TRBV5-4 to TRBJ2-7, with 8 bases lining up with TRBD1. Germline V lookup: CDR1 SGHNT, CDR2 YYREEE (reference sequence). The CDR3 is 15 residues long. Unmatched junction bases numbered 11, after V lost 8 bases and J lost 1 base. The CDR3 DNA reads TGTGCCAGTCAACCGGGACAGGTGGGATCCTACGAGCAGTACTTC. It specifies CASQPGQVGSYEQYF. Filled out from reference TRBV5-4 and TRBJ2-7, the complete variable domain reads ETGVTQSPTHLIKTRGQQVTLRCSSQSGHNTVSWYQQALGQGPQFIFQYYREEENGRGNFPPRFSGLQFPNYSSELNVNALELDDSALYLCASQPGQVGSYEQYFGPGTRLTVT.

The gene calls are TRBV28 and TRBJ2-1; D possibly corresponds to TRBD2 (5 bases). Germline V gives CDR1 MDHEN, CDR2 SYDVKM. Trimming removed 6 bases at V and 8 bases at J, with 8 bases between. This CDR3 comprises 11 residues. The DNA of the CDR3 is TGTGCCAGCAGCAGCGGCCATGAGCAGTTCTTC. Residues: CASSSGHEQFF.

The chain carries TRBV29-1 and TRBJ1-1; D may be TRBD1 (5 bases). CDR1 and CDR2 from the germline V gene are SQVTM and ANQGSEA. The ends were cut back, 6 bases at V and 3 bases at J, with 14 bases in the middle. The CDR3 covers 13 residues. For the CDR3, the DNA is TGCAGCGTCGACCGCGGGGGTTACACTGAAGCTTTCTTT. This gives the protein CSVDRGGYTEAFF. Full variable domain (missing parts from reference TRBV29-1 and TRBJ1-1): SAVISQKPSRDICQRGTSLTIQCQVDSQVTMMFWYRQQPGQSLTLIATANQGSEATYESGFVIDKFPISRPNLTFSTLTVSNMSPEDSSIYLCSVDRGGYTEAFFGQGTRLTVV.

The gene calls are TRBV2 and TRBJ2-7; 9 positions agree with TRBD1. Trimming cost V 8 bases and J 6 bases; bases outside gene matches: 11. The germline V gene encodes CDR1 SNHLY and CDR2 FYNNEI. The CDR3 is 14 amino acids. The CDR3 bases are TGTGCCAGCGTCGCCGGGACAGGGAACCCCGAGCAGTACTTC. This gives the protein CASVAGTGNPEQYF.

The chain has TRBV11-2 and TRBJ2-7, with TRBD2 identical over 10 bases. The CDR3 spans 14 residues. CDR1 is SGHAT and CDR2 is FQNNGV in the germline V gene. Trimming cost V 1 base and J 7 bases; bases outside gene matches: 4. The DNA for the CDR3 is TGTGCCAGCAGCTTAGTCGTTAGCGGGAGGGAGCAGTACTTC. Protein sequence: CASSLVVSGREQYF.

The gene calls are TRBV13 and TRBJ2-4; D is possibly TRBD2 (5 bases). Germline lookup yields CDR1 PRHDT and CDR2 FYEKMQ (reference sequence). With 5 bases removed from V and 0 bases from J, the gap between germline ends came to 17 bases. This CDR3 contains 17 residues. DNA of the CDR3: TGTGCCAGCAGCCGGGATTCGGCCAACGTAGCCAAAAACATTCAGTACTTC. This translates into CASSRDSANVAKNIQYF.

The CDR3 DNA reads TGTGCCAGCAGCTTAAGGCAGGGCAATGAGCAGTTCTTC. Encoded protein: CASSLRQGNEQFF. J is TRBJ2-1 and V is TRBV7-3; perhaps TRBD1 as D (5 bases). Trimming stripped 1 base from V and 6 bases from J, with 7 bases between. Per the germline V gene, CDR1 is SGHTA and CDR2 is FQGTGA. The CDR3 runs 13 residues.

V and J are TRBV29-1 and TRBJ2-3, with D maybe TRBD1 (5 bases). Trimming removed 6 bases from V and 3 bases from J, with 13 bases in between. The CDR3 length is 13 residues. Germline assignment: CDR1 SQVTM and CDR2 ANQGSEA. The DNA of the CDR3 is TGCAGCGTGAAAGGGGCCTCTACAGATACGCAGTATTTT. Residues: CSVKGASTDTQYF.

The rearrangement joins TRBV5-4 to TRBJ1-2; the match to TRBD1 covers 8 bases. The CDR3 sequence is 14 residues long. The V and J ends lost 4 bases and 4 bases, in that order; junction bases with no gene match: 6. Germline loops: CDR1 SGHNT, CDR2 YYREEE (reference sequence). This CDR3 is CASSPGQDRYGYTF. DNA of the CDR3: TGTGCCAGCAGCCCGGGACAGGATCGCTATGGCTACACCTTC.

V and J are TRBV28 and TRBJ2-5; D may be TRBD2 (5 bases). Germline lookup yields CDR1 MDHEN and CDR2 SYDVKM. With 8 bases removed from V and 5 bases from J, the gap between germline ends came to 12 bases. This CDR3 region has 12 residues. The CDR3 DNA reads TGTGCCAGCGGAGAGGGCCGGGAGACCCAGTACTTC. Amino acids: CASGEGRETQYF.